The 20 T cell receptor beta chains presented below share a single source sample, sequenced in a study of CD8 T cells in ankylosing spondylitis. These receptors are not linked to any known antigen. TCRdb re-called the 5' RACE reads with MiXCR, one entry per CDR3 protein. Of roughly 700,000 distinct CDR3 sequences in the sample, around 20% are singletons; the top ten hold around 19%. Study-level findings and limits: Characteristic of ankylosing spondylitis blood, it appeared, was a TCR beta motif comprising about eight highly homologous variants.

What was sequenced was blood, either unsorted or a sorted T cell fraction (not recorded which). These receptors came from a male donor with ankylosing spondylitis.

This chain uses TRBV15 with TRBJ2-1; 11 bases map to TRBD2. The CDR3 sequence is 17 residues long. Germline CDR1 reads LNHNV; CDR2 reads YYDKDF (reference sequence). V lost 1 base and J lost 7; bases outside the gene matches: 9. This CDR3 is CATSRGQGSGRENEQFF. The CDR3 bases are TGTGCCACCAGCAGAGGACAGGGTAGCGGGAGGGAGAATGAGCAGTTCTTC. Filled out from reference TRBV15 and TRBJ2-1, the complete variable domain reads DAMVIQNPRYQVTQFGKPVTLSCSQTLNHNVMYWYQQKSSQAPKLLFHYYDKDFNNEADTPDNFQSRRPNTSFCFLDIRSPGLGDTAMYLCATSRGQGSGRENEQFFGPGTRLTVL.

The table lists this clonotype with a few counts. The junction departs from germline at one end; a sequencing error may be responsible. The J gene is TRBJ2-3, the V gene TRBV7-7, with 9 positions matching TRBD2. CDR1 and CDR2 (germline): SSHAT, FNYEAQ (reference sequence). This CDR3 region has 15 residues. This CDR3 reads CASSPVVGLANTQYF. The CDR3 DNA reads TGTGCTAGCAGCCCTGTAGTGGGACTAGCAAATACGCAGTATTTT.

The rearrangement uses TRBV5-1 and TRBJ2-1; 8 nucleotides line up with TRBD2. Germline CDR1 is SGHRS and CDR2 is YFSETQ. V lost 4 bases, J lost 6 bases, and 9 bases stayed unmatched. The CDR3 loop spans 15 amino acids. The DNA of the CDR3 is TGCGCCAGCAGCCCCGGAGCTAGCGGGTTCAATGAGCAGTTCTTC. Translated, it gives CASSPGASGFNEQFF.

This clonotype showed up many times. The genes are TRBV18 and TRBJ1-5, with D maybe TRBD1 (6 bases). V lost 4 bases to trimming and J lost 4 bases, with 11 bases between them. The CDR3 is 14 residues long. Germline V CDR1 and CDR2: KGHSH, LQKENI. The CDR3 nucleotides are TGTGCCAGCTCACTGGACAGCAAGAATCAGCCCCAGCATTTT. It encodes CASSLDSKNQPQHF.

This clonotype has only one observation. The chain combines TRBV11-3 with TRBJ2-7, with 10 bases fitting TRBD2. The CDR3 has 15 amino acids. Germline V gene sequence: CDR1 SGHNT, CDR2 YENEEA. V gave up 6 bases and J gave up 5 bases; unmatched junction bases: 10. CDR3 DNA: TGTGCCAGCAGGGAAGTAGCGGGGGGTCTGAACGAGCAGTACTTC. Translating gives CASREVAGGLNEQYF. The whole variable domain, filled in from reference TRBV11-3 and TRBJ2-7, reads EAGVVQSPRYKIIEKKQPVAFWCNPISGHNTLYWYLQNLGQGPELLIRYENEEAVDDSQLPKDRFSAERLKGVDSTLKIQPAELGDSAVYLCASREVAGGLNEQYFGPGTRLTVT.

The V call is TRBV12-3 or TRBV12-4, the J call TRBJ1-5; D call uncertain. V lost 7 bases and J lost 6, with 13 bases in between. CDR3 length: 13 residues. CDR3 DNA sequence: TGTGCCAGCACCCGATCGGAGGGTCAGCCCCAGCATTTT. This gives the protein CASTRSEGQPQHF.

V and J are TRBV7-9 and TRBJ2-1, with D possibly being TRBD2 (5 bases). Germline assignment: CDR1 SEHNR and CDR2 FQNEAQ (reference sequence). There are 15 residues in the CDR3. Trimming removed 5 bases from V and 12 bases from J, with 23 bases in between. The CDR3 bases are TGTGCCAGCAGCCCCCCCCGTGAGGGCTTTAAGGGGCAGTTCTTC. Protein product: CASSPPREGFKGQFF.

The chain uses TRBV7-9 and TRBJ1-4; 7 bases are a match to TRBD1. Germline CDR1 reads SEHNR; CDR2 reads FQNEAQ (reference sequence). V lost 5 bases to trimming and J lost 6 bases; unmatched junction nucleotides: 6. The CDR3 has 14 amino acids. This CDR3 is CASSTRDSDEKLFF. The DNA for the CDR3 is TGTGCCAGCAGCACCCGGGACAGTGATGAAAAACTGTTTTTT.

The rearrangement joins TRBV5-1 to TRBJ1-6; a possible D gene is TRBD1 (5 bases). The V gene's germline CDR1 is SGHRS and CDR2 YFSETQ. The V and J ends lost 0 bases and 6 bases respectively, with 10 bases between them. This CDR3 contains 15 residues. The CDR3 is CASSLERGGNSPLHF. Here the CDR3 DNA reads TGCGCCAGCAGCTTGGAGCGGGGCGGTAATTCACCCCTCCACTTT.

This clonotype was seen more than once but under ten times. This chain connects TRBV4-1 to TRBJ1-1, with D hard to call. The germline V gene has CDR1 MGHRA and CDR2 YSYEKL. Between the trimmed V and J ends, which lost 8 bases and 0 bases, there was a span of 19 bases. The CDR3 totals 16 residues. The CDR3 here is CASRTNPSVMNTEAFF. As DNA, the CDR3 is TGCGCCAGCCGGACCAACCCGAGCGTAATGAACACTGAAGCTTTCTTT.

J is TRBJ2-3 and V is TRBV6-5; possibly TRBD1 for D (5 bases). The germline V gene has CDR1 MNHEY and CDR2 SVGAGI. Deletions cut 2 bases from V and 2 bases from J, with 11 bases between. This CDR3 spans 15 amino acids. CDR3 nucleotide sequence: TGTGCCAGCAGTTACCTGGACACTCCCACAGATACGCAGTATTTT. Translation: CASSYLDTPTDTQYF.

This clonotype was counted a few times. V usage is TRBV7-8 and J usage is TRBJ2-7; D gene ambiguous. The CDR3 is 14 residues long. The V and J ends lost 3 bases and 1 base respectively, with 10 bases between them. Germline lookup yields CDR1 SGHVS and CDR2 FQNEAQ. CDR3 sequence reads: CASSFLEESYEQYF. The CDR3 nucleotides read TGTGCCAGCAGCTTCTTGGAAGAGTCCTACGAGCAGTACTTC.

The rearrangement uses TRBV6-1 and TRBJ1-4; D uncertain. Trimming pared 5 bases from V and 4 bases from J, leaving 11 bases between. The length of the CDR3 is 14 residues. Per the germline V gene, CDR1 is MNHNS and CDR2 is SASEGT. The CDR3 bases are TGTGCCAGCAGTCCCTTTGGCGGTAATGAAAAACTGTTTTTT. Amino acid sequence: CASSPFGGNEKLFF.

This clonotype was seen a handful of times. The chain has TRBV4-1 and TRBJ2-1, with D possibly matching TRBD2 (5 bases). The CDR3 extends over 14 amino acids. V dropped 1 base and J dropped 8 bases, with 12 bases sitting between them. In germline, CDR1 is MGHRA, CDR2 YSYEKL. Written as DNA, the CDR3 is TGCGCCAGCAGCCAAGCGGTGACTAACGATGAGCAGTTCTTC. Amino acids: CASSQAVTNDEQFF.

This clonotype was detected only a few times. The chain recombines TRBV28 with TRBJ2-2; TRBD2 aligns across 10 bases. Germline V gene sequence: CDR1 MDHEN, CDR2 SYDVKM. This CDR3 region has 16 residues. With 5 bases clipped from V and 5 bases from J, the junction kept 8 bases outside the gene matches. The CDR3 reads CASSPHSGRLTGELFF. The CDR3 DNA follows: TGTGCCAGCAGTCCCCATAGCGGGAGGTTGACCGGGGAGCTGTTTTTT.

This clonotype was found a few times. The V and J genes are TRBV3-1 and TRBJ1-1; TRBD1 is a possible D gene (6 bases). With 0 bases removed from V and 11 bases from J, the gap between germline ends came to 16 bases. The CDR3 consists of 14 residues. CDR1 LGHDT and CDR2 YNNKEL come from the germline V gene (reference sequence). The CDR3 DNA reads TGTGCCAGCAGCCAAGATGCCGGGGGGCGCGATGCTTTCTTT. It is translated as CASSQDAGGRDAFF.

The rearrangement joins TRBV12-3 or TRBV12-4 to TRBJ2-1, with D maybe TRBD1 (6 bases). Trimming shortened V by 6 bases and J by 9 bases, and 18 bases separated the two germline ends. This CDR3 is built from 14 residues. CDR3 residues: CASSLQQGRGEQFF. DNA of the CDR3: TGTGCCAGCAGCCTACAACAGGGTCGGGGTGAGCAGTTCTTC.

V and J are TRBV4-1 and TRBJ2-2; unclear D gene. In germline, CDR1 is MGHRA, CDR2 YSYEKL. The CDR3 covers 16 residues. V was pared by 0 bases and J by 3 bases, with 11 bases between. DNA of the CDR3: TGCGCCAGCAGCCAAGAAGGGTCACCTTACACCGGGGAGCTGTTTTTT. Translating gives CASSQEGSPYTGELFF.

The J gene is TRBJ2-5, the V gene TRBV7-9, with 7 bases that match TRBD2. CDR1 and CDR2 from the germline V gene are SEHNR and FQNEAQ (reference sequence). The V gene end was trimmed by 4 bases and the J gene end by 2 bases; junction bases not matched to a gene: 7. CDR3 length equals 15 residues. The CDR3 DNA sequence: TGTGCCAGCAGCTCTACCGGGACTATACAAGAGACCCAGTACTTC. Residues: CASSSTGTIQETQYF.

The chain recombines TRBV12-3 or TRBV12-4 with TRBJ1-5, with 8 bases aligning to TRBD1. The CDR3 totals 15 residues. V trimming: 6 bases; J trimming: 4 bases; junction bases outside the gene matches: 8. The CDR3 coding sequence is TGTGCCAGCAGGGGGATAGGGACAGGAAATCAGCCCCAGCATTTT. It is translated as CASRGIGTGNQPQHF.